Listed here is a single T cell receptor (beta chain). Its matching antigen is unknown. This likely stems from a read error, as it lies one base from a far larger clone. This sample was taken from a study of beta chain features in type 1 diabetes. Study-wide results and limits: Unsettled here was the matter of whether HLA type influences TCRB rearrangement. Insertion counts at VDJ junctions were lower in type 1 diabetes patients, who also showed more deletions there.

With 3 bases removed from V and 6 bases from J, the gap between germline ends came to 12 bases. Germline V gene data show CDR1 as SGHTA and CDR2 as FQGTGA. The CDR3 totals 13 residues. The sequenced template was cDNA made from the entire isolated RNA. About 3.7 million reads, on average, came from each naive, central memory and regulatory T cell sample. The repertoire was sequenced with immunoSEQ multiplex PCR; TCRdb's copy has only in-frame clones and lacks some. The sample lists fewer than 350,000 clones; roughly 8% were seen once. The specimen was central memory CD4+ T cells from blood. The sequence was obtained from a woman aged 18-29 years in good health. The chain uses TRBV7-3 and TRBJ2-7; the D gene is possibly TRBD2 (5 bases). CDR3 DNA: TGTGCCAGCAGCTTCGGGGTGGCTAGCGAGCAGTACGTC. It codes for CASSFGVASEQYV.